This is a list of T cell receptor beta chains from one sample in a study of T cells in Graves' hyperthyroidism and ophthalmopathy. TCRdb reanalysed the multiplex PCR reads using MiXCR and keeps one entry per CDR3 protein. The sample yields under 350,000 distinct CDR3 sequences, 21% seen once. Input material: blood. The receptors were gathered from a woman aged 45 to 65 with Graves' hyperthyroidism. Both conserved end residues are part of each CDR3. The D gene is left open where the match is weak. Part of the rows lack a size; the others show once, few, many or a class for expanded clones.

d_gene	abundance	v_gene	j_gene	CDR3aa	CDR3nt
TRBD1	once	TRBV6-9	TRBJ2-1	CASSYLGQGNEQSF	TGTGCCAGCAGTTACCTAGGACAGGGCAATGAGCAGTCCTTC
TRBD2	.	TRBV6-1	TRBJ2-3	CASSEAAGGGRTDTQYF	TGTGCCAGCAGTGAAGCGGCGGGGGGCGGTCGCACAGATACGCAGTATTTT
.	many	TRBV20-1	TRBJ1-1	CSARDSRRNTEAFF	TGCAGTGCTAGGGACAGCCGCCGGAACACTGAAGCTTTCTTT
TRBD1	many	TRBV10-3	TRBJ1-2	CASDAGTGAQNYGYTF	TGTGCCTCCGACGCTGGGACAGGGGCCCAAAACTATGGCTACACCTTC
.	many	TRBV28	TRBJ2-1	CASSFRGTYNEQFF	TGTGCCAGCAGTTTTCGGGGAACCTACAATGAGCAGTTCTTC
.	many	TRBV11-1	TRBJ2-2	CASRPSTGELFF	TGTGCCAGCAGACCTTCGACCGGGGAGCTGTTTTTT
.	.	TRBV12-3/TRBV12-4	TRBJ1-2	CASSLPGSYGYTF	TGTGCCAGCAGCCTGCCCGGGAGCTATGGCTACACCTTC
.	once	TRBV12-5	TRBJ1-2	CASGLPPTGPLAGYTF	TGTGCTAGTGGTTTGCCTCCGACGGGACCGCTGGCTGGCTACACCTTC
TRBD2	many	TRBV5-1	TRBJ2-1	CASSPGLGRNEQFF	TGCGCCAGCAGCCCAGGACTAGGTCGCAATGAGCAGTTCTTC
.	many	TRBV29-1	TRBJ2-7	CSVWDIFIGEQYF	TGCAGCGTTTGGGACATATTCATTGGAGAGCAGTACTTC
TRBD2	.	TRBV20-1	TRBJ2-7	CSASVLAGLEQYF	TGCAGTGCTAGTGTGTTAGCGGGACTCGAGCAGTACTTC
.	few	TRBV28	TRBJ1-5	CASSLIPGSMDQPQHF	TGTGCCAGCAGTCTCATACCGGGATCGATGGATCAGCCCCAGCATTTT
.	.	TRBV27	TRBJ1-6	CASSWDYNSPLHF	TGTGCCAGCAGTTGGGACTATAATTCACCCCTCCACTTT
TRBD2	few	TRBV30	TRBJ2-1	CAWSGSSGYNEQFF	TGTGCCTGGAGTGGTTCTAGCGGGTACAATGAGCAGTTCTTC
.	many	TRBV6-5	TRBJ1-5	CASSYSKSQPQHF	TGTGCCAGCAGTTACTCGAAAAGTCAGCCCCAGCATTTT
TRBD1	many	TRBV18	TRBJ2-7	CASSPGGTGGSYEQYF	TGTGCCAGCTCACCAGGCGGGACAGGGGGCTCCTACGAGCAGTACTTC